This TCR beta chain was found in a study of shared clonotypes between healthy human individuals. In the study overall: Each donor's CD8 memory used one plate, CD8 naive two, each CD4 subset three. Broader study findings: Larger estimated richness was generally recorded for naive subsets relative to memory subsets. The diversity represented, both genetic and in exposure history, was limited by few donors.

CDR3 length: 15 residues. The V and J ends lost 2 bases and 0 bases, in that order; junction bases with no gene match: 0. CDR1 and CDR2 from the germline V gene are SGDLS and YYNGEE. With respect to this clone: Antigen unknown. In the same sample, other DNA sequences code for this CDR3.

Naive CD8 cells lacked CD45RO and underwent positive selection for CCR7, leaving out terminally differentiated effector memory CD45RA+ cells. Recent acute infections and vaccinations were absent in the healthy HIV-negative adult donors. Sequencing used immunoSEQ multiplex PCR; TCRdb keeps in-frame clones, though not all of them. The sample holds about 2.1 million clones; roughly 95% are singletons and the top ten take over 1.5%. The clonotype originates from a man aged 18 to 30 in good health. Some clones in this sample may be carry-over from other donors' samples. Sequenced sample: naive CD8+ T cells from PBMCs. The rearrangement joins TRBV9 to TRBJ1-4; 8 bases match TRBD1. The CDR3 sequence is CASSVTGATNEKLFF. CDR3 coding DNA: TGTGCCAGCAGCGTGACAGGGGCAACTAATGAAAAACTGTTTTTT.